This TCR beta chain was sequenced during a study of T cells in Graves' hyperthyroidism and ophthalmopathy. The CDR3 length is 14 residues. Trimming stripped 4 bases from V and 4 bases from J, with 13 bases between. Per the germline V gene, CDR1 is SGHRS and CDR2 is YFSETQ. From RNA transcripts, TCR beta CDR3 regions were amplified. An initial round of RT-PCR targeting the TCR CDR3 relied on the HTBI primer set. MiXCR, applied by TCRdb to the multiplex PCR reads, yields one record per CDR3 protein. Of hundreds of thousands of distinct CDR3 sequences in the sample, about 15% were seen once. Used for diagnoses were clinical symptoms, serum thyroxine and TRAb, thyroid ultrasound and orbital computed tomography.

Sequenced input: blood. The sequence was obtained from a woman between 50 and 59 years old with Graves' ophthalmopathy. The chain combines TRBV5-1 with TRBJ2-3; TRBD2 is a possible D gene (7 bases). In nucleotides, the CDR3 is TGCGCCAGCAGCCCCCGGGGGGCCGCAGATACGCAGTATTTT. Translated: CASSPRGAADTQYF. Complete variable domain (other parts from reference TRBV5-1 and TRBJ2-3): KAGVTQTPRYLIKTRGQQVTLSCSPISGHRSVSWYQQTPGQGLQFLFEYFSETQRNKGNFPGRFSGRQFSNSRSEMNVSTLELGDSALYLCASSPRGAADTQYFGPGTRLTVL.